The rows below give T cell receptor beta chains drawn from one sample of a study of cytomegalovirus exposure and HLA in healthy donors. The table came from immunoSEQ multiplex PCR; TCRdb's copy has only in-frame clones and leaves some out. Of 100,000 to 150,000 clones listed, around 75% are singletons. Sequencing input: PBMCs. These receptor sequences come from a woman aged 45 to 65 in good health and CMV-seronegative. Both conserved end residues are part of each CDR3. Each record gives: J gene, V gene, clone size, D gene, CDR3 DNA, CDR3 protein. D genes are given only for firm matches. Rows give clone size only sometimes, using once, few, many, or a class for an expanded clone.

>TRBJ2-1|TRBV7-3|-|TRBD2
TGTGCCAGCAGCGAGACTAGCGGGACGCTGAGCTCCTACAATGAGCAGTTCTTC
CASSETSGTLSSYNEQFF
>TRBJ2-7|TRBV7-6|few|TRBD2
TGTGCCAGCAGCTTAAATCCCCCGGGACTAGCGGTTTACGAGCAGTACTTC
CASSLNPPGLAVYEQYF
>TRBJ2-1|TRBV7-3|-|TRBD2
TGTGCCAGCAGCCCTAGCGGGAGCTCCGACAATGAGCAGTTCTTC
CASSPSGSSDNEQFF
>TRBJ1-2|TRBV9|-|-
TGTGCCAGCAGCGGGTTATGGGGGCTGGACTATGGCTACACCTTC
CASSGLWGLDYGYTF
>TRBJ1-1|TRBV10-3|-|-
TGTGCCATTCGGGGTTTGGACACTGAAGCTTTCTTT
CAIRGLDTEAFF
>TRBJ2-3|TRBV5-1|-|TRBD2
TGCGCCAGCAGCTTTGGGCTAGCGGCCACAGATACGCAGTATTTT
CASSFGLAATDTQYF
>TRBJ2-3|TRBV7-8|-|TRBD2
TGTGCCAGCAGCTTAGATAGCGGGAGTCCCACAGATACGCAGTATTTT
CASSLDSGSPTDTQYF
>TRBJ2-7|TRBV18|-|TRBD1
TGTGCCAGCCAAGCCGGGACAGAATTCTACGAGCAGTACTTC
CASQAGTEFYEQYF
>TRBJ1-2|TRBV10-2|-|TRBD1
TGCGCCAGCAGTGAGCCTCCCCCAGGGACAGGGCGAGGCTACACCTTC
CASSEPPPGTGRGYTF
>TRBJ1-2|TRBV2|once|-
TGTGCCAGCAGTGAAAGCCGAGACTACACCTTC
CASSESRDYTF
>TRBJ2-3|TRBV28|once|TRBD2
TGTGCCAGCAGCCGACTAGCGGGACTCACAGATACGCAGTATTTT
CASSRLAGLTDTQYF
>TRBJ2-3|TRBV29-1|-|-
TGCAGCGTTGTTGCGGGTTTTTCCACAGATACGCAGTATTTT
CSVVAGFSTDTQYF
>TRBJ2-3|TRBV9|-|-
TGTGCCAGCAGCCCCTCGGACAGCTTCCCAAAATCAGATACGCAGTATTTT
CASSPSDSFPKSDTQYF
>TRBJ2-3|TRBV5-6|-|TRBD1
TGTGCCAGCAGCCTCGGACAGGGGAGCACAGATACGCAGTATTTT
CASSLGQGSTDTQYF
>TRBJ1-1|TRBV2|-|-
TGTGCCAGCAGTGAAAAGGGGGGGCGAAGGGGCACTGAAGCTTTCTTT
CASSEKGGRRGTEAFF
>TRBJ2-4|TRBV2|-|-
TGTGCCAGCAGTGGGGGACTAGCCAAAAACATTCAGTACTTC
CASSGGLAKNIQYF
>TRBJ2-3|TRBV9|-|TRBD2
TGTGCCAGCAGCCTTGGGACTAGCGGGAGTAGGAGAGATACGCAGTATTTT
CASSLGTSGSRRDTQYF
>TRBJ2-7|TRBV5-4|-|-
TGTGCCAGCAGCTTTTCAGGTAGCTCCTACGAGCAGTACTTC
CASSFSGSSYEQYF
>TRBJ2-3|TRBV19|few|-
TGTGCCAGTAGTATCGGGAACACGCAGTATTTT
CASSIGNTQYF
>TRBJ2-7|TRBV19|-|TRBD2
TGTGCCAGTAGCCTTAGCGGGACCTCCTACGAGCAGTACTTC
CASSLSGTSYEQYF
>TRBJ2-7|TRBV29-1|-|TRBD1
TGCAGCGTAGATACAGGGGTAGGGTACGAGCAGTACTTC
CSVDTGVGYEQYF
>TRBJ2-1|TRBV10-3|once|-
TGTGCCATCAGTGAGTCGGGGAATCTAGGGACTCCGCAGTTCTTC
CAISESGNLGTPQFF